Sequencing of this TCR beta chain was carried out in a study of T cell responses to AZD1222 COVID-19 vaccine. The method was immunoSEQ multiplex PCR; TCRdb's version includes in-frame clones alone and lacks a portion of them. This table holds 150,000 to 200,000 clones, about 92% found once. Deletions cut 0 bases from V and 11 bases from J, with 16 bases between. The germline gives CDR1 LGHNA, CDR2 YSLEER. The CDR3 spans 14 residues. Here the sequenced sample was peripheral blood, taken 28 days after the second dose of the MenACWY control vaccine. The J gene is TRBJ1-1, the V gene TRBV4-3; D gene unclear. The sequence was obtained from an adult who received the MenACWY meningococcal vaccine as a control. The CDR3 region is CASSQDRRTKAAFF. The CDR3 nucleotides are TGCGCCAGCAGCCAAGATCGAAGGACGAAAGCGGCTTTCTTT.